This is a list of T cell receptor beta chains from one sample in a study of CD8 T cells in ankylosing spondylitis. TCRdb called the 5' RACE reads again in MiXCR, with one record for every CDR3 protein. The sample consists of around 890,000 distinct CDR3 sequences, about an eighth of them appearing once. Sequenced input: blood, either unsorted or a sorted T cell fraction (not recorded which). These receptors were collected from a male donor with ankylosing spondylitis. CDR3s leave out the opening cysteine and the closing phenylalanine or tryptophan. Fields, in order: J gene, clone size, V gene, CDR3 protein. Size tells how often a clone was seen (once, few, many) or the class of an expanded clone, and some rows leave it out.

J gene: TRBJ2-7
clone size: -
V gene: TRBV11-1
CDR3 protein: ASSLAPGQGRAGNEQY

J gene: TRBJ2-2
clone size: few
V gene: TRBV4-2
CDR3 protein: ASSQVGAGGDTGELF

J gene: TRBJ2-7
clone size: few
V gene: TRBV7-2
CDR3 protein: ASSQGRGRGEQY

J gene: TRBJ2-1
clone size: many
V gene: TRBV12-3/TRBV12-4
CDR3 protein: ASSLRDEPGDEQF

J gene: TRBJ1-6
clone size: many
V gene: TRBV7-2
CDR3 protein: ASSLARGKTSPLH

J gene: TRBJ2-5
clone size: many
V gene: TRBV10-3
CDR3 protein: AIREKGGGETQY

J gene: TRBJ2-3
clone size: -
V gene: TRBV6-1
CDR3 protein: ASSTEAHGDTQY

J gene: TRBJ2-3
clone size: -
V gene: TRBV5-1
CDR3 protein: ATAAGTLGDTQY

J gene: TRBJ1-1
clone size: many
V gene: TRBV27
CDR3 protein: ASSPLSPPLSNTEAF

J gene: TRBJ2-7
clone size: -
V gene: TRBV20-1
CDR3 protein: SASKEKQY

J gene: TRBJ1-3
clone size: -
V gene: TRBV6-5
CDR3 protein: ASSYSIPVGYSGNTIY

J gene: TRBJ2-3
clone size: -
V gene: TRBV5-1
CDR3 protein: ASSRREVDTQY

J gene: TRBJ1-1
clone size: many
V gene: TRBV5-6
CDR3 protein: ASSPLGPMNTEAF

J gene: TRBJ2-5
clone size: few
V gene: TRBV20-1
CDR3 protein: SASSPPTGRTAQY

J gene: TRBJ1-5
clone size: -
V gene: TRBV18
CDR3 protein: ASSPAHNSNQPQH

J gene: TRBJ2-7
clone size: -
V gene: TRBV5-1
CDR3 protein: ASSLGGSSTLYEQY

J gene: TRBJ2-1
clone size: -
V gene: TRBV24-1
CDR3 protein: ATSDPGTSGRGGYNEQF

J gene: TRBJ1-3
clone size: few
V gene: TRBV12-3/TRBV12-4
CDR3 protein: ASGGSRSGNTIY

J gene: TRBJ1-2
clone size: few
V gene: TRBV7-9
CDR3 protein: ASSLVAAANYGYT

J gene: TRBJ1-1
clone size: -
V gene: TRBV7-9
CDR3 protein: ASRPTTIGTEAF

J gene: TRBJ1-4
clone size: -
V gene: TRBV4-1
CDR3 protein: ASSQEFLFLAGRNEKLF

J gene: TRBJ1-2
clone size: few
V gene: TRBV6-6
CDR3 protein: ASSPDYQGGYT

J gene: TRBJ1-1
clone size: few
V gene: TRBV29-1
CDR3 protein: SGGIGNTEAF

J gene: TRBJ1-1
clone size: -
V gene: TRBV20-1
CDR3 protein: SAPGTGDLNTEAF

J gene: TRBJ2-5
clone size: many
V gene: TRBV29-1
CDR3 protein: SVEFLRGQETQY

J gene: TRBJ2-3
clone size: few
V gene: TRBV20-1
CDR3 protein: SAPGAGTTDTQY

J gene: TRBJ2-3
clone size: -
V gene: TRBV7-2
CDR3 protein: ASSLEWSDTQY

J gene: TRBJ1-1
clone size: -
V gene: TRBV7-2
CDR3 protein: ASSLARPEAF

J gene: TRBJ2-7
clone size: -
V gene: TRBV7-2
CDR3 protein: ASRTTGGAYEQY

J gene: TRBJ2-3
clone size: -
V gene: TRBV6-2/TRBV6-3
CDR3 protein: ASSRRLGPRTDTQY

J gene: TRBJ1-5
clone size: -
V gene: TRBV6-2/TRBV6-3
CDR3 protein: ASSLGPAQH

J gene: TRBJ1-1
clone size: few
V gene: TRBV5-1
CDR3 protein: ASSLSGGRETGEAF